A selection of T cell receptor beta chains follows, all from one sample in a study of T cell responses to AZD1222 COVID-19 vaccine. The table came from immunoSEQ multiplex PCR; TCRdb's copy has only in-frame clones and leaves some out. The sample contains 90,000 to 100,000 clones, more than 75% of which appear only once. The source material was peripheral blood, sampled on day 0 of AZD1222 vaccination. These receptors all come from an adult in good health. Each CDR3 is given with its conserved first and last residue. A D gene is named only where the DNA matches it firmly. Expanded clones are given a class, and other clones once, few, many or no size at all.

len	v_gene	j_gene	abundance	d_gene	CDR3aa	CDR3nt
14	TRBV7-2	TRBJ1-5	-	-	CASSLTFDGKPQHF	TGTGCCAGCAGCCTGACTTTTGACGGGAAGCCCCAGCATTTT
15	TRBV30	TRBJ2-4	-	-	CAWTAVGGPKNIQYF	TGTGCCTGGACCGCGGTGGGGGGCCCCAAAAACATTCAGTACTTC
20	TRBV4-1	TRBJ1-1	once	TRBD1	CASSRVEAWTGEGVNTEAFF	TGCGCCAGCAGCCGCGTCGAAGCTTGGACAGGGGAGGGCGTGAACACTGAAGCTTTCTTT
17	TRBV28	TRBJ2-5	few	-	CASSFTSGRGEQETQYF	TGTGCCAGCAGTTTTACATCCGGCAGGGGGGAACAAGAGACCCAGTACTTC
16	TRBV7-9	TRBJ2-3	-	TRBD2	CASSTWTSGSTDTQYF	TGTGCCAGCAGCACATGGACTAGCGGAAGCACAGATACGCAGTATTTT
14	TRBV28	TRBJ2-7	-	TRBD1	CASTGTGAPYEQYF	TGTGCCAGTACCGGGACAGGGGCCCCCTACGAGCAGTACTTC
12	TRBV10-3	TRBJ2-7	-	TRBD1	CAMGQAIYEQYF	TGTGCCATGGGACAGGCTATCTACGAGCAGTACTTC
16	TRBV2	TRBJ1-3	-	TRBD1	CASSGGDRGSGNTIYF	TGTGCCAGCAGTGGAGGGGACAGGGGTTCTGGAAACACCATATATTTT
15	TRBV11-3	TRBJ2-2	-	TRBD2	CASSLGTSVVGELFF	TGTGCCAGCAGCTTGGGGACTAGCGTTGTCGGGGAGCTGTTTTTT
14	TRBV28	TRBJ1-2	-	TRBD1	CASSLGTGNYGYTF	TGTGCCAGCAGTTTAGGGACAGGAAACTATGGCTACACCTTC
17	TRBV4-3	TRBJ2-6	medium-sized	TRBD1	CASSQGDSSSGANVLTF	TGCGCCAGCAGCCAGGGGGACAGCAGCTCTGGGGCCAACGTCCTGACTTTC
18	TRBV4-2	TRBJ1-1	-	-	CASSQEGQGFVMNTEAFF	TGTGCCAGCAGCCAAGAGGGGCAGGGGTTTGTGATGAACACTGAAGCTTTCTTT
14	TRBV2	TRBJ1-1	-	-	CASKLQGSGTEAFF	TGTGCCAGCAAATTACAGGGTTCGGGAACTGAAGCTTTCTTT
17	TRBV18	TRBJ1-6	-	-	CASSPTLGRGGQQTLHF	TGTGCCAGCTCACCGACCCTAGGTCGGGGAGGGCAGCAGACCCTCCACTTT
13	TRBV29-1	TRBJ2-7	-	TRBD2	CSVEGGKSYEQYF	TGCAGCGTTGAGGGGGGGAAATCCTACGAGCAGTACTTC
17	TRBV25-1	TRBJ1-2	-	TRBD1	CASSDYLPGQATNGYTF	TGTGCCAGCAGCGATTATCTTCCGGGACAGGCGACGAACGGCTACACCTTC
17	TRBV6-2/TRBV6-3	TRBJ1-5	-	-	CASSLGTVENSNQPQHF	TGTGCCAGCAGCCTAGGGACCGTCGAGAATAGCAATCAGCCCCAGCATTTT
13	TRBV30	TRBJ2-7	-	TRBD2	CACGLAELSEQYF	TGTGCCTGTGGACTAGCGGAGCTGAGCGAGCAGTACTTC
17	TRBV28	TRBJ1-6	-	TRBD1	CASRPQGARPYNSPLHF	TGTGCCAGCAGACCACAGGGGGCGCGACCGTATAATTCACCCCTCCACTTT
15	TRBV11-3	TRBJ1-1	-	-	CASSQHGSMNTEAFF	TGTGCCAGCAGCCAGCACGGGTCGATGAACACTGAAGCTTTCTTT
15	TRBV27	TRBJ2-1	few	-	CASSLTAFSYNEQFF	TGTGCCAGCAGTTTGACAGCTTTCTCCTACAATGAGCAGTTCTTC
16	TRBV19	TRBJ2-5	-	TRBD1	CASSKTITGEGETQYF	TGTGCCAGTAGCAAGACCATAACAGGGGAAGGAGAGACCCAGTACTTC
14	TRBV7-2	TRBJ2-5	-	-	CASSLNRGGETQYF	TGTGCCAGCAGCTTAAACAGGGGAGGGGAGACCCAGTACTTC
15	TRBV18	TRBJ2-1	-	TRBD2	CASSRLAEPSNEQFF	TGTGCCAGCTCACGGCTAGCGGAACCTTCCAATGAGCAGTTCTTC
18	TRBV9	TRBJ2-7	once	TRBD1	CASSRTGSSSQSLYEQYF	TGTGCCAGCAGCAGGACAGGGAGCTCCTCACAGTCCCTCTACGAGCAGTACTTC